A selection of T cell receptor beta chains follows, all from one sample in a study of blood T cell repertoires in COVID-19. Generated by immunoSEQ multiplex PCR, the TCRdb table keeps only in-frame clones and is missing some. The data show 300,000 or so clones, 87% seen once. The material sequenced was peripheral blood. The receptors stem from a woman in her forties who had recovered from COVID-19. The CDR3 runs from the conserved cysteine through the conserved F or W. The D gene is left open where the match is weak. For some rows the clone size is stated as once, few or many, or as a class when expanded; others skip it.

cdr3_length d_call clone_size j_call v_call cdr3_aa cdr3_nt
16 TRBD1 NA TRBJ1-6 TRBV2 CASVEQGAVGNSPLHF TGTGCCAGCGTTGAACAGGGGGCTGTAGGTAATTCACCCCTCCACTTT
15 TRBD2 NA TRBJ2-5 TRBV19 CASSIVPSGEETQYF TGTGCCAGTAGTATAGTTCCTAGCGGGGAAGAGACTCAGTACTTC
16 TRBD1 NA TRBJ2-7 TRBV4-1 CASSRSGQESSYEQYF TGCGCCAGCAGCCGATCCGGACAGGAGAGCTCCTACGAGCAGTACTTC
17 TRBD2 NA TRBJ2-7 TRBV6-2/TRBV6-3 CASSYSSLTGGPLEQYF TGTGCCAGCAGTTACTCGTCCTTGACGGGGGGACCCCTCGAGCAGTACTTC
16 NA NA TRBJ1-1 TRBV7-9 CASSLVAGAANTEAFF TGTGCCAGCAGCTTAGTAGCAGGGGCGGCGAACACTGAAGCTTTCTTT
13 NA NA TRBJ1-2 TRBV10-3 CAISEGANYGYTF TGTGCCATCAGTGAAGGGGCTAACTATGGCTACACCTTC
12 NA NA TRBJ2-7 TRBV2 CASLGELYEQYF TGTGCCAGCCTGGGAGAGCTCTACGAGCAGTACTTC
13 TRBD1 NA TRBJ1-2 TRBV30 CAYQTGANYGYTF TGTGCCTATCAGACAGGGGCCAACTATGGCTACACCTTC
16 TRBD1 once TRBJ1-1 TRBV5-1 CASSLATTGTNTEAFF TGCGCCAGCAGCCTCGCGACGACAGGGACGAACACTGAAGCTTTCTTT
14 TRBD1 once TRBJ2-1 TRBV10-2 CATGTGGYWDEQFF TGCGCCACGGGGACAGGGGGATACTGGGATGAGCAGTTCTTC
14 TRBD1 NA TRBJ1-2 TRBV7-2 CASSPAGTGGGYTF TGTGCCAGCAGCCCCGCCGGGACAGGGGGCGGCTACACCTTC
16 NA NA TRBJ1-5 TRBV18 CASSPGRGYSNQPQHF TGTGCCAGCTCACCAGGTCGGGGGTATAGCAATCAGCCCCAGCATTTT
16 NA NA TRBJ2-6 TRBV18 CASSPAEVAGANVLTF TGTGCCAGCTCACCGGCTGAGGTAGCGGGGGCCAACGTCCTGACTTTC
20 TRBD2 NA TRBJ2-1 TRBV5-4 CASSLLTSGGPVGLYNEQFF TGTGCCAGCAGCCTCCTGACTAGCGGGGGGCCCGTCGGACTTTACAATGAGCAGTTCTTC
15 NA NA TRBJ2-5 TRBV5-1 CASSLVGRQQETQYF TGCGCCAGCAGCTTGGTTGGCAGGCAACAAGAGACCCAGTACTTC
20 TRBD2 NA TRBJ2-6 TRBV5-1 CASSSITLAGVLSGANVLTF TGCGCCAGCAGCTCTATAACTCTAGCGGGGGTACTCTCTGGGGCCAACGTCCTGACTTTC
13 NA NA TRBJ1-1 TRBV6-2/TRBV6-3 CASSHRAATEAFF TGTGCCAGCAGCCACAGGGCCGCCACTGAAGCTTTCTTT
14 NA NA TRBJ2-5 TRBV29-1 CSVHHPGSKETQYF TGCAGCGTTCACCATCCGGGATCCAAAGAGACCCAGTACTTC
14 TRBD1 NA TRBJ1-2 TRBV14 CASSQQDRAGGYTF TGTGCCAGCAGCCAGCAAGACAGGGCGGGAGGCTACACCTTC
15 NA NA TRBJ2-7 TRBV5-6 CASSPTGWYSYEQYF TGTGCCAGCAGCCCCACGGGTTGGTATTCCTACGAGCAGTACTTC